These 14 T cell receptor beta chains were all obtained from the same sample, sequenced in a study of CD8 T cells in ankylosing spondylitis. TCRdb fed the 5' RACE reads into MiXCR, producing one record per CDR3 protein. The repertoire holds approximately 350,000 distinct CDR3 sequences, approximately 15% seen once, with approximately 1% in the top ten. Sequencing was done on a sample of blood, either unsorted or a sorted T cell fraction (not recorded which). The source is a male donor with ankylosing spondylitis or in good health (not recorded which).

The table lists this clonotype with a few counts. This chain joins TRBV13 and TRBJ1-6, with D unresolved. The CDR3 runs 15 residues. Trimming took 5 bases from V and 4 from J, leaving 12 bases between them. Germline-derived CDR1 and CDR2 are PRHDT and FYEKMQ (reference sequence). CDR3 sequence reads: CASSPKTDYNSPLHF. In DNA, the CDR3 is TGTGCCAGCAGCCCAAAGACGGATTATAATTCACCCCTCCACTTT.

This clonotype was picked up a small number of times. The gene calls are TRBV20-1 and TRBJ2-1; 13 positions match TRBD2. CDR3 length equals 18 residues. With V trimmed by 2 bases and J by 4 bases, 11 bases remained unmatched. The germline V gene has CDR1 DFQATT and CDR2 SNEGSKA (reference sequence). The CDR3 DNA reads TGCAGTGCTAGATCTTCGACTAGCGGGGGGCCGGGATACAATGAGCAGTTCTTC. This gives the protein CSARSSTSGGPGYNEQFF.

J is TRBJ2-2 and V is TRBV6-1; 9 bases match TRBD1. Per the germline V gene, CDR1 is MNHNS and CDR2 is SASEGT. This CDR3 has 15 amino acids. V lost 3 bases, J lost 4 bases, and 3 bases stayed unmatched. The CDR3, as DNA: TGTGCCAGCAGTGATATACAGGGGGCCACCGGGGAGCTGTTTTTT. This translates into CASSDIQGATGELFF.

In its sample, this clonotype was seen a few times. The chain joins TRBV29-1 to TRBJ2-5; 7 bases line up with TRBD2. CDR1 and CDR2 from the germline V gene are SQVTM and ANQGSEA. V gave up 3 bases and J gave up 1 base; unmatched junction bases: 5. The CDR3 length is 14 residues. As DNA, the CDR3 is TGCAGCGTTGAGCTAGCGGAACCCCAAGAGACCCAGTACTTC. It translates to CSVELAEPQETQYF.

This clonotype was counted between two and nine times. Here the CDR3 reads CSVDRTSGSGEQYF. As DNA, the CDR3 is TGCAGCGTTGATCGGACTAGCGGGAGTGGCGAGCAGTACTTC. The chain joins TRBV29-1 to TRBJ2-7, with 13 nucleotides matching TRBD2. V was clipped by 3 bases and J by 6 bases; unmatched bases: 5. The germline V gene has CDR1 SQVTM and CDR2 ANQGSEA. The CDR3 has 14 residues.

This clonotype was observed a handful of times. The chain combines TRBV15 with TRBJ2-3; a weak D match, TRBD1 (6 bases). The V end lost 1 base, the J end lost 2 bases, and 10 bases lay between the germline ends. CDR1 is LNHNV and CDR2 is YYDKDF in the germline V gene (reference sequence). The CDR3 spans 15 residues. The CDR3: CATSRGTAYTDTQYF. In nucleotides, the CDR3 is TGTGCCACCAGCAGAGGGACAGCTTACACAGATACGCAGTATTTT.

The J gene is TRBJ2-7, the V gene TRBV12-3 or TRBV12-4; D call uncertain. The V end was cut by 2 bases, the J end by 5 bases, with 13 bases between. The CDR3 is 14 amino acids. The CDR3 DNA reads as TGTGCCAGCAGTTTAAGGGTAGAGCGCCACGAGCAGTACTTC. As protein: CASSLRVERHEQYF.

The chain is built from TRBV6-1 and TRBJ2-1; TRBD2 might be the D (5 bases). This CDR3 has 15 amino acids. Trimming pared 2 bases from V and 6 bases from J, leaving 14 bases between. CDR1 is MNHNS, CDR2 SASEGT, per germline. CDR3 amino acids: CASSEWLASSNEQFF. CDR3 bases: TGTGCCAGCAGTGAATGGCTAGCCTCATCCAATGAGCAGTTCTTC.

DNA of the CDR3: TGCGCCAGCAGCTTGCTCCCCGGGGGGGGCGACGGCTACACCTTC. Translating gives CASSLLPGGGDGYTF. J is TRBJ1-2 and V is TRBV5-1, with D perhaps matching TRBD1 (6 bases). Germline assignment: CDR1 SGHRS and CDR2 YFSETQ. The CDR3 length is 15 residues. V was shortened by 1 base and J by 8 bases, with 18 bases between the two germline ends.

This sequence joins TRBV7-9 and TRBJ2-5; a weak D match, TRBD1 (6 bases). V shed 5 bases and J shed 2 bases, with 15 bases lying between them. From germline, CDR1 is SEHNR and CDR2 FQNEAQ (reference sequence). The CDR3 has 15 amino acids. DNA of the CDR3: TGTGCCAGCAGCAACAGGGAGAGTTTTCAAGAGACCCAGTACTTC. It translates to CASSNRESFQETQYF. The full variable domain, completed using reference TRBV7-9 and TRBJ2-5, is DTGVSQNPRHKITKRGQNVTFRCDPISEHNRLYWYRQTLGQGPEFLTYFQNEAQLEKSRLLSDRFSAERPKGSFSTLEIQRTEQGDSAMYLCASSNRESFQETQYFGPGTRLLVL.

There are a few counts of this clonotype. The J gene is TRBJ2-3, the V gene TRBV3-1, with 9 bases matching TRBD2. Germline V gene lookup returns CDR1 LGHDT and CDR2 YNNKEL (reference sequence). V lost 1 base, J lost 3 bases, and 5 bases stayed unmatched. This CDR3 is built from 16 residues. Written as DNA, the CDR3 is TGTGCCAGCAGCCAAGCTAGCGGACTAGCGACAGATACGCAGTATTTT. It codes for CASSQASGLATDTQYF.

This clonotype has more than one count but fewer than ten. The chain combines TRBV10-3 with TRBJ2-3, with 12 bases fitting TRBD2. After removal of 10 bases from V and 3 bases from J, the junction contained 17 bases not matched to a gene. The CDR3 is 18 amino acids. The germline gives CDR1 ENHRY, CDR2 SYGVKD. The CDR3 protein is CATQEGASGRAGTDTQYF. The CDR3 nucleotides are TGTGCCACCCAAGAAGGTGCTAGCGGGAGGGCCGGGACAGATACGCAGTATTTT.

The V gene is TRBV5-1, the J gene TRBJ2-1, with 11 positions matching TRBD2. Trimming removed 1 base from V and 1 base from J; junction bases left unmatched: 4. The CDR3 is 17 amino acids. Germline V gene lookup returns CDR1 SGHRS and CDR2 YFSETQ. The CDR3: CASSLSPSGGSYNEQFF. The CDR3 region has the DNA TGCGCCAGCAGCTTGTCTCCTAGCGGGGGGTCCTACAATGAGCAGTTCTTC.

This clonotype came up a few times. This chain links TRBV12-3 or TRBV12-4 with TRBJ2-7; D may correspond to TRBD1 or TRBD2 (6 bases each). The CDR3 runs to 16 residues. With 1 base removed from V and 2 bases from J, the gap between germline ends came to 15 bases. The CDR3 is CASSLVRTGRPYEQYF. The CDR3, as DNA: TGTGCCAGCAGTTTAGTTCGTACAGGGAGGCCCTACGAGCAGTACTTC.